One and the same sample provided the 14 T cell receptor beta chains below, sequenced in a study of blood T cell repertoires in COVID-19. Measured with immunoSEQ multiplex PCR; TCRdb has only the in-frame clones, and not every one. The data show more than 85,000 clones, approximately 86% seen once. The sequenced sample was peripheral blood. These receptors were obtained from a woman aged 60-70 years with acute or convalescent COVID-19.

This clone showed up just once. The DNA of the CDR3 is TGTGCCAGCAGCTCTAGGCGCACCGGGGAGCTGTTTTTT. It specifies CASSSRRTGELFF. The chain is built from TRBV7-9 and TRBJ2-2, with D unclear. This CDR3 comprises 13 residues. Deletions cut 4 bases from V and 4 bases from J, with 7 bases between. The germline V gene encodes CDR1 SEHNR and CDR2 FQNEAQ (reference sequence).

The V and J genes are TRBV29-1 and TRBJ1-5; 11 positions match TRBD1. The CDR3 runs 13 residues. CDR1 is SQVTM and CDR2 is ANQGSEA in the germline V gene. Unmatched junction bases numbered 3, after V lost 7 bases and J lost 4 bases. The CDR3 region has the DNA TGCAGCGCAGGACAGGGGGCGAATCAGCCCCAGCATTTT. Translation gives CSAGQGANQPQHF.

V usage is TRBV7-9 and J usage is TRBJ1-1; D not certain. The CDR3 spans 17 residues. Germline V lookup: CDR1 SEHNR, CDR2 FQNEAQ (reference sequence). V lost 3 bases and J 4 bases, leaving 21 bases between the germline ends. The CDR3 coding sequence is TGTGCCAGCAGCTTTAGGTCGCGGGGTAGCCGTGTCACTGAAGCTTTCTTT. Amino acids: CASSFRSRGSRVTEAFF.

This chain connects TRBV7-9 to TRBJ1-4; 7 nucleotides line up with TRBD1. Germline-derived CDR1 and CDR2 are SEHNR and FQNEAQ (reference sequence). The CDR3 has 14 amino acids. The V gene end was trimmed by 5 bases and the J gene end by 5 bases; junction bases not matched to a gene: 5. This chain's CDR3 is CASSRDRINEKLFF. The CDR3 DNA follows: TGTGCCAGCAGCCGGGACAGAATAAATGAAAAACTGTTTTTT.

The CDR3 spells CASASQGPYGYTF. DNA for the CDR3: TGTGCCAGCGCCTCACAGGGGCCCTATGGCTACACCTTC. The rearrangement links TRBV28 to TRBJ1-2, with TRBD1 matching 7 bases. Germline CDR1 MDHEN, CDR2 SYDVKM. With V trimmed by 8 bases and J by 4 bases, 7 bases remained unmatched. The CDR3 is 13 amino acids.

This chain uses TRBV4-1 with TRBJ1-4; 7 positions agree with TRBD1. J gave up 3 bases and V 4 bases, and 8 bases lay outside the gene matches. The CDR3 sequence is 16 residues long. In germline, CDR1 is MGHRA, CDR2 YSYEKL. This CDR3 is CASSRGGQTSNEKLFF. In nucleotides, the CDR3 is TGCGCCAGCAGCCGAGGGGGACAGACTTCTAATGAAAAACTGTTTTTT.

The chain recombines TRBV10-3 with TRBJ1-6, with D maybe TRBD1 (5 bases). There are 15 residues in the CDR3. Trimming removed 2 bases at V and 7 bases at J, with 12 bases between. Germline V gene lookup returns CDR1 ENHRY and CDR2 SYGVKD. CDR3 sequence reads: CAISEEDIPNSPLHF. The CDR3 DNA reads TGTGCCATCAGTGAGGAGGACATCCCCAATTCACCCCTCCACTTT.

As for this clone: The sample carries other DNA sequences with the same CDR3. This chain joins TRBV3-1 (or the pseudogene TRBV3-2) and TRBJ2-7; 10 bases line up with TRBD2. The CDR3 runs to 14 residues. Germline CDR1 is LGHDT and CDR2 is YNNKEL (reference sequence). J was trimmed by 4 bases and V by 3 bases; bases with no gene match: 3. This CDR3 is CASSQTSGSYEQYF. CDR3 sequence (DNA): TGTGCCAGCAGCCAGACTAGCGGGTCTTACGAGCAGTACTTC.

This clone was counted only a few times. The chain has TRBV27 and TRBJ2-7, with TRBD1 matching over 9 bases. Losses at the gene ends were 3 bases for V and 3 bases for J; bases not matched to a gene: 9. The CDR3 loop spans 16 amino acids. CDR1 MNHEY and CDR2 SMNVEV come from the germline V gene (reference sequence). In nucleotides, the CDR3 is TGTGCCAGCAGTTTTGGGGGGACAGGGTTGGACTACGAGCAGTACTTC. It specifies CASSFGGTGLDYEQYF.

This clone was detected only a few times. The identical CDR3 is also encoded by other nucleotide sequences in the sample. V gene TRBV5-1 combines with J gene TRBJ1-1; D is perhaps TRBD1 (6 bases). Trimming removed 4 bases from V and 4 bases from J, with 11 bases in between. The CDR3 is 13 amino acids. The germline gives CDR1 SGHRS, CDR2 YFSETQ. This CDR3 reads CASSLGAGTEAFF. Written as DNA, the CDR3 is TGCGCCAGCAGCCTGGGGGCTGGCACTGAAGCTTTCTTT.

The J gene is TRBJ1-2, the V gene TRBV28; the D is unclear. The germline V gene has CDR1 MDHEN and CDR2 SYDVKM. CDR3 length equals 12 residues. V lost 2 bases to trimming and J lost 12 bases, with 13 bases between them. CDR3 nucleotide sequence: TGTGCCAGCAGTTTAAATATGAGAAAGAACACCTTC. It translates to CASSLNMRKNTF.

The CDR3 sequence: CASRGRGGNQPQHF. Written as DNA, the CDR3 is TGTGCCAGCAGGGGCAGGGGAGGCAATCAGCCCCAGCATTTT. The gene calls are TRBV2 and TRBJ1-5; D possibly corresponds to TRBD1 (6 bases). Germline CDR1 SNHLY, CDR2 FYNNEI. The CDR3 runs to 14 residues. V lost 6 bases to trimming and J lost 2 bases, with 11 bases between them.

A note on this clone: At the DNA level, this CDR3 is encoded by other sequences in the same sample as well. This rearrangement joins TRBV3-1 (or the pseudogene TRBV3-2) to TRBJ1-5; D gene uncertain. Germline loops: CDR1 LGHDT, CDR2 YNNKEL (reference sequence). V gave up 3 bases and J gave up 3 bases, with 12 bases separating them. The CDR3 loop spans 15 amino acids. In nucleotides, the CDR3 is TGTGCCAGCAGCCAGGATATGAGGAACAATCAGCCCCAGCATTTT. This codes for CASSQDMRNNQPQHF.

DNA for the CDR3: TGTGCCAGCAGCTCCGCAGTCCACCCCGGGAGCTATGGCTACACCTTC. This sequence encodes CASSSAVHPGSYGYTF. The chain recombines TRBV7-9 with TRBJ1-2; D not resolved. This CDR3 comprises 16 residues. The germline V gene has CDR1 SEHNR and CDR2 FQNEAQ (reference sequence). Trimming shortened V by 4 bases and J by 4 bases, and 19 bases separated the two germline ends. Full variable domain (outside the CDR3, taken from reference TRBV7-9 and TRBJ1-2): DTGVSQNPRHKITKRGQNVTFRCDPISEHNRLYWYRQTLGQGPEFLTYFQNEAQLEKSRLLSDRFSAERPKGSFSTLEIQRTEQGDSAMYLCASSSAVHPGSYGYTFGSGTRLTVV.